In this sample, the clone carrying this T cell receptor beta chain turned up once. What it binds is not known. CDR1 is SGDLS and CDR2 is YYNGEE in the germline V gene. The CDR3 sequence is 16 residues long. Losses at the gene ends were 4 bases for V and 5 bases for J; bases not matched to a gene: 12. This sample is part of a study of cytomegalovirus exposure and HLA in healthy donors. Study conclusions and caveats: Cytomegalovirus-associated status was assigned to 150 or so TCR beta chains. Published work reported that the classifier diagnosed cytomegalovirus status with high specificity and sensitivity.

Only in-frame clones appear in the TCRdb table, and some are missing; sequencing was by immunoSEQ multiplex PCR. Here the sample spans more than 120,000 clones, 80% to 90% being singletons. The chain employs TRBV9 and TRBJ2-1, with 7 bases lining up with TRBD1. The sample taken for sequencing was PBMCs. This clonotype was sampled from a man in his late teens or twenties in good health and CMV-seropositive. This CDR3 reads CASSSNRDSRNNEQFF. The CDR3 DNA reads TGTGCCAGCAGCTCAAACCGGGACAGTAGGAACAATGAGCAGTTCTTC.